The 8 T cell receptor beta chains presented below share a single source sample, sequenced in a study of CD8+ T cells in alopecia areata. Specified treatment: oral pan-JAK inhibitor, 5-10 mg twice daily. Extracted RNA was reverse transcribed into cDNA, the sequencing template. The table came from immunoSEQ multiplex PCR; TCRdb's copy has only in-frame clones and leaves some out. The sample holds around 120,000 clones, approximately 59% seen once. The starting material was CD8+ T cells sorted from blood, obtained at week 4, from a patient treated with tofacitinib. Receptors originate from a human donor with alopecia areata.

This clone was seen a handful of times. The chain has TRBV5-1 and TRBJ2-7; D possibly corresponds to TRBD2 (6 bases). The V end was cut by 3 bases, the J end by 1 base, with 11 bases between. Germline V CDR1 and CDR2: SGHRS, YFSETQ. This CDR3 region has 14 residues. CDR3 amino acids: CASSYSRGSYEQYF. In DNA form, the CDR3 reads TGCGCCAGCAGCTATTCCCGGGGGTCCTACGAGCAGTACTTC.

This clone showed up just a few times. The V gene is TRBV11-2, the J gene TRBJ2-7; D gene ambiguous. Looked up from germline, CDR1 is SGHAT and CDR2 is FQNNGV. This CDR3 comprises 14 residues. Trimming removed 0 bases at V and 2 bases at J, with 8 bases between. The chain's CDR3 is CASSLDDPTYEQYF. CDR3 nucleotide sequence: TGTGCCAGCAGCTTAGATGACCCGACCTACGAGCAGTACTTC. The full variable domain, rest sourced from reference TRBV11-2 and TRBJ2-7, is EAGVAQSPRYKIIEKRQSVAFWCNPISGHATLYWYQQILGQGPKLLIQFQNNGVVDDSQLPKDRFSAERLKGVDSTLKIQPAKLEDSAVYLCASSLDDPTYEQYFGPGTRLTVT.

The V call is TRBV29-1, the J call TRBJ2-1; TRBD1 matches 9 bases. V trimming: 3 bases; J trimming: 3 bases; junction bases outside the gene matches: 3. This CDR3 region has 14 residues. CDR1 is SQVTM and CDR2 is ANQGSEA in the germline V gene. Here the CDR3 reads CSVEGTGFYNEQFF. The CDR3 nucleotides read TGCAGCGTTGAGGGGACAGGGTTCTACAATGAGCAGTTCTTC.

This clone was found a few times. The V gene is TRBV6-5, the J gene TRBJ1-2, with 8 bases lining up with TRBD1. Unmatched junction bases numbered 8, after V lost 4 bases and J lost 4 bases. The CDR3 extends over 15 amino acids. CDR1 and CDR2 (germline): MNHEY, SVGAGI. In DNA, the CDR3 is TGTGCCAGCAGTTCCCAGGGGACAGGCAGCTATGGCTACACCTTC. Protein: CASSSQGTGSYGYTF.

The V call is TRBV30, the J call TRBJ1-5; D remains unclear. Germline CDR1 is GTSNPN and CDR2 is SVGIG (reference sequence). The CDR3 is 13 residues long. V gave up 5 bases and J gave up 0 bases, with 8 bases separating them. CDR3 in DNA: TGTGCCTGGGCTATGGCTAGCAATCAGCCCCAGCATTTT. Its protein is CAWAMASNQPQHF.

The chain uses TRBV5-1 and TRBJ1-1; D not resolved. This CDR3 region has 13 residues. In germline, CDR1 is SGHRS, CDR2 YFSETQ. Between the trimmed V and J ends, which lost 0 bases and 4 bases, there was a span of 7 bases. CDR3 amino acids: CASSLEGITEAFF. CDR3 DNA sequence: TGCGCCAGCAGCTTGGAGGGTATCACTGAAGCTTTCTTT.

This clone was recorded once. The rearrangement uses TRBV5-4 and TRBJ2-2; D possibly corresponds to TRBD2 (6 bases). V was pared by 6 bases and J by 6 bases, with 15 bases between. The CDR3 extends over 14 amino acids. The germline CDR1 and CDR2 sequences are SGHNT and YYREEE (reference sequence). The CDR3 DNA reads TGTGCCAGCACCTGGGAGGTGGGGGCCGGGGAGCTGTTTTTT. Translating it yields CASTWEVGAGELFF. Based on the CDR3 plus reference TRBV5-4 and TRBJ2-2, the full variable domain is ETGVTQSPTHLIKTRGQQVTLRCSSQSGHNTVSWYQQALGQGPQFIFQYYREEENGRGNFPPRFSGLQFPNYSSELNVNALELDDSALYLCASTWEVGAGELFFGEGSRLTVL.

The chain is built from TRBV5-8 and TRBJ2-5; 7 bases align to TRBD1. The V segment lost 7 bases and the J segment 2 bases; nucleotides outside the gene matches: 14. The germline gives CDR1 SGHTS, CDR2 YDEGEE. This CDR3 is built from 16 residues. CDR3 protein: CASRSLWDSQQETQYF. CDR3 nucleotide sequence: TGTGCCAGCCGTAGCCTTTGGGACAGCCAGCAAGAGACCCAGTACTTC.